This TCR beta chain is from a study of naive and memory T cell subsets. General study results and limits: Naive repertoires, especially CD8, held a few larger clonotypes, possibly memory cells re-expressing CD45RA.

This clonotype was found a few times. Its antigen is currently unknown. The CDR3 contains 15 residues. The germline V gene encodes CDR1 MNHEY and CDR2 SMNVEV (reference sequence). J was trimmed by 5 bases and V by 2 bases; bases with no gene match: 5. Both TRBC1 and TRBC2 were covered by a beta constant-region primer of two equimolar oligonucleotides. The ligated cDNA underwent four PCR rounds using SP2 and nested alpha and beta constant-region primers. Using its own MiXCR run on the UMI-ligation and nested PCR reads, TCRdb lists one record per CDR3 protein. The sample records some 80,000 distinct CDR3 sequences, over 8.5% being singletons. Sequential positive selection took CD4 T cells first, then CD8 T cells. Four subsets defined by CD45RA and CD27 were sorted after CD3, CD4, CD8 and live/dead staining.

This receptor was identified in a human donor in good health. Sequenced sample: naive CD8+ T cells from blood. The chain uses TRBV27 and TRBJ2-3; 9 bases match TRBD2. The CDR3 DNA reads TGTGCCAGCAGTTTAGGCGGGAGGGCCGAAGATACGCAGTATTTT. It codes for CASSLGGRAEDTQYF.